Presented here are 20 T cell receptor beta chains from one specimen sequenced in a study of T cells after yellow fever vaccination. Using its own MiXCR run on the 5' RACE reads, TCRdb lists one record per CDR3 protein. Of some 250,000 distinct CDR3 sequences in the sample, 3.6% were seen once. The sample was PBMCs, taken 15 days after the yellow fever booster vaccination. The receptors here all came from a man in his late teens or twenties who received the YFV17D yellow fever vaccine.

This clonotype occurred many times. The rearrangement joins TRBV19 to TRBJ2-1; the match to TRBD1 covers 8 bases. The CDR3 sequence is 15 residues long. With V trimmed by 1 base and J by 1 base, 0 bases remained unmatched. Per the germline V gene, CDR1 is LNHDA and CDR2 is SQIVND (reference sequence). CDR3 sequence reads: CASSIGQGSYNEQFF. In nucleotides, the CDR3 is TGTGCCAGTAGTATAGGACAGGGGTCCTACAATGAGCAGTTCTTC.

This clonotype was observed at least ten times. The junction shows a germline mismatch at one end, possibly a read error. The V gene is TRBV20-1, the J gene TRBJ2-3; no clear D. The CDR3 runs to 11 residues. Germline loops: CDR1 DFQATT, CDR2 SNEGSKA (reference sequence). The CDR3 spells CSASRADTQYF. CDR3 nucleotide sequence: TGCAGTGCTAGTAGAGCAGACACGCAGTATTTT.

This clonotype was recorded many times. The J gene is TRBJ2-7, the V gene TRBV28, with D tentatively TRBD2 (5 bases). Trimming stripped 5 bases from V and 6 bases from J, with 14 bases between. From germline, CDR1 is MDHEN and CDR2 SYDVKM. The CDR3 covers 13 residues. CDR3 sequence reads: CASSRTPPGEQYV. The DNA for the CDR3 is TGTGCCAGCAGTAGGACTCCGCCTGGCGAGCAGTACGTC.

This clonotype was picked up a small number of times. The chain is built from TRBV11-2 and TRBJ1-3; D ambiguous. The CDR3 has 16 amino acids. CDR1 is SGHAT, CDR2 FQNNGV, per germline. V was trimmed by 4 bases and J by 0 bases, leaving 13 bases between them. As DNA, the CDR3 is TGTGCCAGCAGCTCCCGCCTGGCGAGCTCTGGAAACACCATATATTTT. Translated, it gives CASSSRLASSGNTIYF.

Many counts were recorded for this clonotype. The CDR3 region has the DNA TGTGCCAGCAGCTTCCGGGACAGGGACCAAGAGACCCAGTACTTC. This translates into CASSFRDRDQETQYF. The rearrangement uses TRBV13 and TRBJ2-5, with TRBD1 matching over 9 bases. Unmatched junction bases numbered 2, after V lost 3 bases and J lost 0 bases. From germline, CDR1 is PRHDT and CDR2 FYEKMQ (reference sequence). This CDR3 has 15 amino acids.

This clonotype was seen at least ten times. CDR3 region: CASSSQAGGPYEQYF. Here the CDR3 DNA reads TGCGCCAGCAGCTCTCAAGCAGGGGGACCCTACGAGCAGTACTTC. The chain employs TRBV5-1 and TRBJ2-7; 7 positions agree with TRBD1. This CDR3 is built from 15 residues. CDR1 and CDR2 (germline): SGHRS, YFSETQ. The V gene end was trimmed by 3 bases and the J gene end by 2 bases; junction bases not matched to a gene: 8.

The sample holds many counts of this clonotype. V usage is TRBV7-2 and J usage is TRBJ2-5; 9 positions match TRBD2. The CDR3 covers 16 residues. J was trimmed by 1 base and V by 0 bases; bases with no gene match: 3. Germline V gene data show CDR1 as SGHTA and CDR2 as FQGNSA. CDR3 region: CASSLATAGGQETQYF. As DNA, the CDR3 is TGTGCCAGCAGCTTAGCGACAGCGGGGGGCCAAGAGACCCAGTACTTC. Filled out from reference TRBV7-2 and TRBJ2-5, the complete variable domain reads GAGVSQSPSNKVTEKGKDVELRCDPISGHTALYWYRQSLGQGLEFLIYFQGNSAPDKSGLPSDRFSAERTGGSVSTLTIQRTQQEDSAVYLCASSLATAGGQETQYFGPGTRLLVL.

At least ten counts were recorded for this clonotype. J is TRBJ2-7 and V is TRBV7-9, with D unresolved. The V gene lost 6 bases and the J gene lost 5 bases, with 11 bases spanning the gap. Germline CDR1 SEHNR, CDR2 FQNEAQ (reference sequence). This CDR3 comprises 12 residues. The CDR3 here is CASSSFADEQYF. The CDR3 nucleotides are TGTGCCAGCAGTTCCTTCGCGGACGAGCAGTACTTC.

The table lists this clonotype with many counts. In DNA, the CDR3 is TGTGCCATCAGTGATTATCAGGGGTCGCGGGGAAACACCATATATTTT. Encoded protein: CAISDYQGSRGNTIYF. The chain employs TRBV10-3 and TRBJ1-3, with D tentatively TRBD1 (6 bases). Trimming cost V 3 bases and J 4 bases, with 16 bases left between them. The CDR3 contains 16 residues. From germline, CDR1 is ENHRY and CDR2 SYGVKD.

This clonotype was seen at least ten times. The chain joins TRBV28 to TRBJ1-1, with D tentatively TRBD1 (6 bases). Trimming cost V 5 bases and J 8 bases, with 18 bases left between them. The CDR3 sequence is 14 residues long. The V gene's germline CDR1 is MDHEN and CDR2 SYDVKM. This chain's CDR3 is CASSTQGLFLEAFF. CDR3 sequence (DNA): TGTGCCAGCAGTACCCAGGGGCTCTTCCTCGAAGCTTTCTTT.

This clonotype came up many times. The chain is built from TRBV4-1 and TRBJ2-5, with D unclear. The CDR3 has 13 residues. The V gene's germline CDR1 is MGHRA and CDR2 YSYEKL. V was trimmed by 1 base and J by 5 bases, leaving 8 bases between them. CDR3 nucleotide sequence: TGCGCCAGCAGCCAAGTTTTGTCCGAGACCCAGTACTTC. Residues: CASSQVLSETQYF.

This clonotype was seen at least ten times. V and J are TRBV12-3 or TRBV12-4 and TRBJ2-1, with unresolved D. The CDR3 loop spans 12 amino acids. Trimming took off 3 bases at V and 8 bases at J, with 8 bases between the two ends. The CDR3 protein is CASSFQGYEQFF. The CDR3 nucleotides read TGTGCCAGCAGTTTCCAAGGGTATGAGCAGTTCTTC.

At least ten counts were recorded for this clonotype. The chain uses TRBV5-1 and TRBJ1-2, with D unclear. Germline CDR1 reads SGHRS; CDR2 reads YFSETQ. CDR3 length equals 14 residues. Trimming removed 0 bases at V and 0 bases at J, with 6 bases between. In nucleotides, the CDR3 is TGCGCCAGCAGCTTGGTTGCAGCTAACTATGGCTACACCTTC. It codes for CASSLVAANYGYTF. Using reference TRBV5-1 and TRBJ1-2 for the parts outside the CDR3, the full variable domain is KAGVTQTPRYLIKTRGQQVTLSCSPISGHRSVSWYQQTPGQGLQFLFEYFSETQRNKGNFPGRFSGRQFSNSRSEMNVSTLELGDSALYLCASSLVAANYGYTFGSGTRLTVV.

This clonotype was picked up many times. The J gene is TRBJ2-1, the V gene TRBV6-2 or TRBV6-3; the D gene could be TRBD1 or TRBD2 (5 bases each). The V end was cut by 6 bases, the J end by 0 bases, with 12 bases between. Germline CDR1 is MNHEY and CDR2 is SVGEGT. The CDR3 sequence is 15 residues long. CDR3 bases: TGTGCCAGCAGCCCTGGGGGTTTCTCCTACAATGAGCAGTTCTTC. Translating gives CASSPGGFSYNEQFF.

This clonotype was observed many times. This chain connects TRBV27 to TRBJ1-2, with TRBD1 matching over 10 bases. Germline V gives CDR1 MNHEY, CDR2 SMNVEV (reference sequence). The trim removed 6 bases at V and 6 bases at J, leaving 10 bases unmatched. The CDR3 runs 15 residues. Here the CDR3 DNA reads TGTGCCAGCAGCTATACACGGACAGGGGGTAATGGCTACACCTTC. Its protein product is CASSYTRTGGNGYTF.

The table lists this clonotype with many counts. V gene TRBV4-1 combines with J gene TRBJ1-4; D is ambiguous. This CDR3 has 16 amino acids. Germline assignment: CDR1 MGHRA and CDR2 YSYEKL. Between the trimmed V and J ends, which lost 1 base and 3 bases, there was a span of 12 bases. For the CDR3, the DNA is TGCGCCAGCAGCCAAGGGAATGTTGGACCTAATGAAAAACTGTTTTTT. Residues: CASSQGNVGPNEKLFF.

This clonotype has a count of ten or more. V usage is TRBV15 and J usage is TRBJ1-1; the D gene is possibly TRBD1 (5 bases). The V and J ends lost 0 bases and 4 bases respectively, with 15 bases between them. Germline loops: CDR1 LNHNV, CDR2 YYDKDF (reference sequence). This CDR3 has 16 residues. The CDR3 DNA reads as TGTGCCACCAGCAGAGATGCAGCCAGGGCGGGCACTGAAGCTTTCTTT. Its translation: CATSRDAARAGTEAFF.

This clonotype was detected ten times or more. The rearrangement uses TRBV15 and TRBJ2-1; the match to TRBD2 covers 11 bases. The V gene end was trimmed by 3 bases and the J gene end by 12 bases; junction bases not matched to a gene: 13. The CDR3 loop spans 16 amino acids. Germline CDR1 reads LNHNV; CDR2 reads YYDKDF (reference sequence). CDR3 protein: CATSSSSGGIRRAQFF. Written as DNA, the CDR3 is TGTGCCACCAGCAGCTCTAGCGGGGGGATCCGACGTGCGCAGTTCTTC. The complete variable domain, with remaining parts taken from reference TRBV15 and TRBJ2-1, reads DAMVIQNPRYQVTQFGKPVTLSCSQTLNHNVMYWYQQKSSQAPKLLFHYYDKDFNNEADTPDNFQSRRPNTSFCFLDIRSPGLGDTAMYLCATSSSSGGIRRAQFFGPGTRLTVL.

This clonotype has at least ten counts. The chain combines TRBV2 with TRBJ2-5; D may correspond to TRBD1 or TRBD2 (5 bases each). Trimming removed 6 bases from V and 9 bases from J, with 20 bases in between. CDR1 is SNHLY and CDR2 is FYNNEI in the germline V gene. This CDR3 has 14 amino acids. In DNA form, the CDR3 reads TGTGCCAGCAGCCCCCGGACGGGACCCGGGGCCCAGTACTTC. It codes for CASSPRTGPGAQYF. Combining the CDR3 with reference TRBV2 and TRBJ2-5 gives the whole variable domain EPEVTQTPSHQVTQMGQEVILRCVPISNHLYFYWYRQILGQKVEFLVSFYNNEISEKSEIFDDQFSVERPDGSNFTLKIRSTKLEDSAMYFCASSPRTGPGAQYFGPGTRLLVL.

This clonotype was seen a handful of times. The chain employs TRBV4-2 and TRBJ2-3; D perhaps matches TRBD2 (6 bases). The V gene lost 6 bases and the J gene lost 0 bases, with 16 bases spanning the gap. The CDR3 covers 16 residues. Germline V gives CDR1 LGHNA, CDR2 YNFKEQ. The DNA for the CDR3 is TGTGCCAGCAGTCTCGGCGGGGACCCCAGCACAGATACGCAGTATTTT. This gives the protein CASSLGGDPSTDTQYF.